Below, 5 T cell receptor beta chains from the same sample are listed, as sequenced in a study of T cell changes during pregnancy in multiple sclerosis. This table comes from immunoSEQ multiplex PCR, and its TCRdb copy is limited to in-frame clones, with some not included. Of approximately 65,000 clones in the sample, approximately 96% were seen once. Specimen: CD8+ T cells from peripheral blood mononuclear cells, collected after pregnancy. All receptors come from a female donor with multiple sclerosis, enrolled in a pregnancy study.

The chain links TRBV13 to TRBJ2-5; 9 bases are a match to TRBD2. Germline values: CDR1 PRHDT, CDR2 FYEKMQ (reference sequence). The V gene end was trimmed by 0 bases and the J gene end by 5 bases; junction bases not matched to a gene: 7. This CDR3 spans 16 amino acids. DNA of the CDR3: TGTGCCAGCAGCTTAGGGGCGGGAGGGCCCCGGGAGACCCAGTACTTC. It codes for CASSLGAGGPRETQYF. The full variable domain, in which reference TRBV13 and TRBJ2-5 provide the parts outside the CDR3, is AAGVIQSPRHLIKEKRETATLKCYPIPRHDTVYWYQQGPGQDPQFLISFYEKMQSDKGSIPDRFSAQQFSDYHSELNMSSLELGDSALYFCASSLGAGGPRETQYFGPGTRLLVL.

This chain uses TRBV5-6 with TRBJ2-7; 7 bases align to TRBD2. Germline V CDR1 and CDR2: SGHDT, YYEEEE. After removal of 0 bases from V and 0 bases from J, the junction contained 3 bases not matched to a gene. The CDR3 is 15 residues long. The CDR3 sequence: CASSLGLADSYEQYF. CDR3 coding DNA: TGTGCCAGCAGCTTGGGGCTAGCGGACTCCTACGAGCAGTACTTC. The variable domain in full, completed from reference TRBV5-6 and TRBJ2-7, reads DAGVTQSPTHLIKTRGQQVTLRCSPKSGHDTVSWYQQALGQGPQFIFQYYEEEERQRGNFPDRFSGHQFPNYSSELNVNALLLGDSALYLCASSLGLADSYEQYFGPGTRLTVT.

The V and J genes are TRBV28 and TRBJ2-6, with TRBD1 as a possible D gene (6 bases). Trimming stripped 4 bases from V and 9 bases from J, with 13 bases between. Germline V gene data show CDR1 as MDHEN and CDR2 as SYDVKM. This CDR3 contains 14 residues. CDR3 protein: CASSSEQGVNVLTF. The CDR3 nucleotides read TGTGCCAGCAGTTCCGAACAGGGTGTCAACGTCCTGACTTTC.

J is TRBJ2-2 and V is TRBV7-9, with no clear D. Germline CDR1 is SEHNR and CDR2 is FQNEAQ (reference sequence). CDR3 length: 13 amino acids. Trimming took 5 bases from V and 6 from J, leaving 10 bases between them. The CDR3 spells CASSEVAAGELFF. The CDR3 coding sequence is TGTGCCAGCAGCGAAGTGGCGGCCGGGGAGCTGTTTTTT.

The rearrangement uses TRBV28 and TRBJ2-6; possible D gene TRBD1, 5 bases. Germline CDR1 MDHEN, CDR2 SYDVKM. The CDR3 has 18 amino acids. Trimming shortened V by 8 bases and J by 0 bases, and 20 bases separated the two germline ends. For the CDR3, the DNA is TGTGCCAGCTTAACCAGACAGCATGCGGCCTCTGGGGCCAACGTCCTGACTTTC. This encodes CASLTRQHAASGANVLTF.